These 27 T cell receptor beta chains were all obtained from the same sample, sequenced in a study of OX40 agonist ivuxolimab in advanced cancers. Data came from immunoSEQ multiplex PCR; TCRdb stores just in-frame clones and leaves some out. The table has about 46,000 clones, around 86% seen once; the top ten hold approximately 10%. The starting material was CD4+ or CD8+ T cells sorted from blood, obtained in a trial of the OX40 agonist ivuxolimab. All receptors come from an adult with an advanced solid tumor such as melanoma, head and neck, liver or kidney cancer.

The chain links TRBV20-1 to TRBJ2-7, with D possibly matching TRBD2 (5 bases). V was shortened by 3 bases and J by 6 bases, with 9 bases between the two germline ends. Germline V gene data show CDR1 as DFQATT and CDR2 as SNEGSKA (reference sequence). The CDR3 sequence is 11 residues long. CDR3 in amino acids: CSARGSGEQYF. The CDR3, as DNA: TGCAGTGCTAGGGGCAGCGGCGAGCAGTACTTC.

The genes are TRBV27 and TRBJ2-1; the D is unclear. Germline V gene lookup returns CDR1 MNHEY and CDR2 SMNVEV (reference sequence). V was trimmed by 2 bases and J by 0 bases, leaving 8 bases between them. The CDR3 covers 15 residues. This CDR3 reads CASSLPQSSYNEQFF. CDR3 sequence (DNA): TGTGCCAGCAGTTTACCACAGAGCTCCTACAATGAGCAGTTCTTC.

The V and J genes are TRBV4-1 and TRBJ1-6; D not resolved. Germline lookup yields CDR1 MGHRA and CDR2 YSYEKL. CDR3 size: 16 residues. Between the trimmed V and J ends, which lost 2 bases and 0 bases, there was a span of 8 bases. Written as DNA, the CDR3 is TGCGCCAGCAGCCAAACCCTAAGCTCCTATAATTCACCCCTCCACTTT. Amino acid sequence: CASSQTLSSYNSPLHF.

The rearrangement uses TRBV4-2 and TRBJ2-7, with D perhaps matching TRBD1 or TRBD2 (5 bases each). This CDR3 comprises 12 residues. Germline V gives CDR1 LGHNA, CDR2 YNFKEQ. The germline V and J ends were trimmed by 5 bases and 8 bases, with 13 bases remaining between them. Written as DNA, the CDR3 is TGTGCCAGCAGCGCTACCCCGGGACAGCAGTACTTC. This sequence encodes CASSATPGQQYF.

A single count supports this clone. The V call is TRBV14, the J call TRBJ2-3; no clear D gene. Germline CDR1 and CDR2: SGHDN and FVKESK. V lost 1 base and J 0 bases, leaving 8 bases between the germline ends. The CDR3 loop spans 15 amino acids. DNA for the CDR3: TGTGCCAGCAGCCAAGGCAGCAGAAGCACAGATACGCAGTATTTT. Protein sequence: CASSQGSRSTDTQYF. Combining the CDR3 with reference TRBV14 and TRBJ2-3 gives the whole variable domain EAGVTQFPSHSVIEKGQTVTLRCDPISGHDNLYWYRRVMGKEIKFLLHFVKESKQDESGMPNNRFLAERTGGTYSTLKVQPAELEDSGVYFCASSQGSRSTDTQYFGPGTRLTVL.

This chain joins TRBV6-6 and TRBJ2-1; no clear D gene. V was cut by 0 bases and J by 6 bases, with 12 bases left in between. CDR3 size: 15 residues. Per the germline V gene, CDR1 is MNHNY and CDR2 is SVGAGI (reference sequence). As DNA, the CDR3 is TGTGCCAGCAGTTACTCGTCGCAGCAGATCAATGAGCAGTTCTTC. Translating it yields CASSYSSQQINEQFF.

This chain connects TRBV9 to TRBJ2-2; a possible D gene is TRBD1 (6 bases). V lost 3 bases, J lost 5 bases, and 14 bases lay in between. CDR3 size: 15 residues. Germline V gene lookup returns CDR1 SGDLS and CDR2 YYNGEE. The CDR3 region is CASSDGDRRTGELFF. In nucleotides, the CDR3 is TGTGCCAGCAGCGACGGAGACAGGCGGACCGGGGAGCTGTTTTTT.

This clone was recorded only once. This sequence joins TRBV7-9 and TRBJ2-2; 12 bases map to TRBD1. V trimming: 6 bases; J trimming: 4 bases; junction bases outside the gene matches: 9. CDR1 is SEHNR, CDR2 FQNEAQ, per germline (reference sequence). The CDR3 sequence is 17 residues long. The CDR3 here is CASRIPGQGALTGELFF. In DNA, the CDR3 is TGTGCCAGCAGGATACCGGGACAGGGGGCCCTCACCGGGGAGCTGTTTTTT.

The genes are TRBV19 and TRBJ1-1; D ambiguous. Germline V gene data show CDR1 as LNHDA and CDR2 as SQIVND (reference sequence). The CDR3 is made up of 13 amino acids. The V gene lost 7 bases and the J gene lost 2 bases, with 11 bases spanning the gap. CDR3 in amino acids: CASTPTGNTEAFF. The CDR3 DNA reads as TGTGCCAGTACCCCGACGGGTAACACTGAAGCTTTCTTT.

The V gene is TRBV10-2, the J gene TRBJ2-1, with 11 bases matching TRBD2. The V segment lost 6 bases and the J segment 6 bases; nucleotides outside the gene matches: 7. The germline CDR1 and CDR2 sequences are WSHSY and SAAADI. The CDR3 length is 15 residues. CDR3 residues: CASRLTSGDANEQFF. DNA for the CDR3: TGCGCCAGCAGATTGACTAGCGGGGACGCCAATGAGCAGTTCTTC.

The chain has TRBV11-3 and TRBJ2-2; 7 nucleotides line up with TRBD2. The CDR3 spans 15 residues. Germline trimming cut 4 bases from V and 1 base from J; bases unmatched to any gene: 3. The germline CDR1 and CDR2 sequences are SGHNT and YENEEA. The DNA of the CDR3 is TGTGCCAGCAGCTCGGGCGGGAGGAACACCGGGGAGCTGTTTTTT. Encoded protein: CASSSGGRNTGELFF.

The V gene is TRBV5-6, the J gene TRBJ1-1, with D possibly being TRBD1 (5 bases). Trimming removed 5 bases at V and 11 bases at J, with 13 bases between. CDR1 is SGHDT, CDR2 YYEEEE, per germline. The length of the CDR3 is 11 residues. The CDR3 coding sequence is TGTGCCAGCAGGGAGGGGCCGGGGGCTTTCTTT. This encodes CASREGPGAFF.

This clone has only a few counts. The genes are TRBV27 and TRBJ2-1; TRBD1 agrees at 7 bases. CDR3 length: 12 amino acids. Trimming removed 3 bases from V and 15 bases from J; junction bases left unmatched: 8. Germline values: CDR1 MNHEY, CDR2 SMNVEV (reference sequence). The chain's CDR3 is CASSFWTGPRFF. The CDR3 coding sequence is TGTGCCAGCAGTTTCTGGACAGGTCCACGGTTCTTC.

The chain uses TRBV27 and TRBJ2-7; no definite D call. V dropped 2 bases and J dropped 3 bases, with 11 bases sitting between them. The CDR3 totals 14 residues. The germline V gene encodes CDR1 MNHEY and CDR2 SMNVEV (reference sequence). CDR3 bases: TGTGCCAGCAGTTTAGTCTATTCAGGCTACGAGCAGTACTTC. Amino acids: CASSLVYSGYEQYF.

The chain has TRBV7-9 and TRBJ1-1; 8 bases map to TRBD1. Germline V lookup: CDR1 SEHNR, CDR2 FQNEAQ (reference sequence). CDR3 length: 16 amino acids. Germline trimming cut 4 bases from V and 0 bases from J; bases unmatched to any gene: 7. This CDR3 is CASSSWTGPMNTEAFF. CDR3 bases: TGTGCCAGCAGCTCTTGGACAGGGCCCATGAACACTGAAGCTTTCTTT.

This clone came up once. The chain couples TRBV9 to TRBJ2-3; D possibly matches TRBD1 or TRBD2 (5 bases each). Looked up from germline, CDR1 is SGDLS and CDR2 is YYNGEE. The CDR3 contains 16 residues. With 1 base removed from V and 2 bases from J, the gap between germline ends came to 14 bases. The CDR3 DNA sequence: TGTGCCAGCAGCGTATCCCGGGACGGCACCACAGATACGCAGTATTTT. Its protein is CASSVSRDGTTDTQYF.

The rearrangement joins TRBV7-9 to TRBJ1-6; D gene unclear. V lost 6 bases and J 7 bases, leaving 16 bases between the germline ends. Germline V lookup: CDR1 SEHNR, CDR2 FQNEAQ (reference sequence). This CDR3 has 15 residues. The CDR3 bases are TGTGCCAGCAGGGGGAGCGGATCTGGCAATTCACCCCTCCACTTT. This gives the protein CASRGSGSGNSPLHF.

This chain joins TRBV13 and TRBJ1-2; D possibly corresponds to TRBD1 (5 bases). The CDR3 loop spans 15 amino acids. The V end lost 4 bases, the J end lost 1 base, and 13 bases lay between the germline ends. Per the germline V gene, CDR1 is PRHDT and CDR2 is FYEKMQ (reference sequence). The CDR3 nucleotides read TGTGCCAGCAGCTCCCGGGGGGACCTTAACTATGGCTACACCTTC. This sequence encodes CASSSRGDLNYGYTF. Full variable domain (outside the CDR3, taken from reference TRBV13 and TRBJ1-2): AAGVIQSPRHLIKEKRETATLKCYPIPRHDTVYWYQQGPGQDPQFLISFYEKMQSDKGSIPDRFSAQQFSDYHSELNMSSLELGDSALYFCASSSRGDLNYGYTFGSGTRLTVV.

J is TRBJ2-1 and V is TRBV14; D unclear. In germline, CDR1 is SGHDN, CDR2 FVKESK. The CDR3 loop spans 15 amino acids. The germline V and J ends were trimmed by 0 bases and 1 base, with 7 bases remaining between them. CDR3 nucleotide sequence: TGTGCCAGCAGCCAAGATCATGCTTCCTACAATGAGCAGTTCTTC. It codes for CASSQDHASYNEQFF.

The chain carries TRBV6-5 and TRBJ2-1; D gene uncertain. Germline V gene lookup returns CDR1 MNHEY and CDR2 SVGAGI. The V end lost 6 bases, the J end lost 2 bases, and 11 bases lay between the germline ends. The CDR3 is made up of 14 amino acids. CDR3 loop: CASSAGSTYNEQFF. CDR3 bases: TGTGCCAGCAGCGCCGGGTCGACCTACAATGAGCAGTTCTTC.

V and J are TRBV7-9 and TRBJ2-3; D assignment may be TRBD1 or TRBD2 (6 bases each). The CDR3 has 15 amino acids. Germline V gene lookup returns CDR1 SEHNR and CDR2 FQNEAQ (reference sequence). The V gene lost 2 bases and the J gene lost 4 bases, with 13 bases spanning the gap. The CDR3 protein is CASSLLGGSADTQYF. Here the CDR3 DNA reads TGTGCCAGCAGCTTATTAGGGGGGAGTGCAGATACGCAGTATTTT.

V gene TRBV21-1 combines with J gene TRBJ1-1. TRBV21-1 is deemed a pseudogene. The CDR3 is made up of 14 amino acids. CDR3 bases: TGTGCCAGCAGTAGGGACGGCGAGAACACTGAAGCTTTCTTT. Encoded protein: CASSRDGENTEAFF.

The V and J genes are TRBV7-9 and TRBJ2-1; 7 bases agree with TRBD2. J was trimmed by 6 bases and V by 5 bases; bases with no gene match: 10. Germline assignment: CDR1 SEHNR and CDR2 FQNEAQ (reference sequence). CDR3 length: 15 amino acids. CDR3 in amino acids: CASSLSSGVPNEQFF. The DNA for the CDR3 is TGTGCCAGCAGCCTATCAAGCGGGGTACCCAATGAGCAGTTCTTC.

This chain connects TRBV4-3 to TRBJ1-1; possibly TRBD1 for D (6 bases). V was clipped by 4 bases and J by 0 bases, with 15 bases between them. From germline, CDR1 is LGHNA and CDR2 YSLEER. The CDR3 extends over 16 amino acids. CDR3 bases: TGCGCCAGCAGCCCAGGGGTCCGGGGAATGAACACTGAAGCTTTCTTT. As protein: CASSPGVRGMNTEAFF.

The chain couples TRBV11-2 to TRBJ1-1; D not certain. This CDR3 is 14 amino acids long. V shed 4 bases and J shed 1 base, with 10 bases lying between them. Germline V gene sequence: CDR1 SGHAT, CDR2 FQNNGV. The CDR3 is CASSSRGGNTEAFF. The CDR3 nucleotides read TGTGCCAGCAGCTCGCGCGGCGGGAACACTGAAGCTTTCTTT. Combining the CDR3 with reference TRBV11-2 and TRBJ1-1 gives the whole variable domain EAGVAQSPRYKIIEKRQSVAFWCNPISGHATLYWYQQILGQGPKLLIQFQNNGVVDDSQLPKDRFSAERLKGVDSTLKIQPAKLEDSAVYLCASSSRGGNTEAFFGQGTRLTVV.

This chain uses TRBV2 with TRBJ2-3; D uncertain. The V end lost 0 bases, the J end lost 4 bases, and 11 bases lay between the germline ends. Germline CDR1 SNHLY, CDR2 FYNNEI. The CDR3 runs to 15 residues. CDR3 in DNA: TGTGCCAGCAGTGAAGCGGGTTCGCGGCCAGATACGCAGTATTTT. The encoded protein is CASSEAGSRPDTQYF.

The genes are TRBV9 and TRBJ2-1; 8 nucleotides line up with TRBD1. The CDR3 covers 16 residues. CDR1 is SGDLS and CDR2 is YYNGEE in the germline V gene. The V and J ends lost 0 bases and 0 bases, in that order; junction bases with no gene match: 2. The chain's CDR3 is CASSVGTGSSYNEQFF. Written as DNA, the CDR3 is TGTGCCAGCAGCGTAGGGACAGGGAGCTCCTACAATGAGCAGTTCTTC.